The 9 T cell receptor beta chains reported below all come from one sample, sequenced in a study of CD8 T cells in Susac syndrome. Reverse transcription of about 0.45 to 1 ug RNA was performed with random hexamers. A single record per CDR3 protein comes from TCRdb applying MiXCR to the immunoSEQ multiplex PCR reads. The sample has about 200,000 distinct CDR3 sequences, about 95% seen once. The sequencing sample was made of CD4+ T cells from PBMCs. The receptors were gathered from a human donor with multiple sclerosis.

The chain joins TRBV25-1 to TRBJ2-7; weak D call: TRBD2 (5 bases). Germline loops: CDR1 MGHDK, CDR2 SYGVNS. This CDR3 comprises 16 residues. V lost 6 bases and J 7 bases, leaving 25 bases between the germline ends. Here the CDR3 reads CASRPRVATGTSEQYF. CDR3 coding DNA: TGTGCCAGCAGACCTCGTGTGGCGACGGGAACCTCAGAGCAGTACTTC.

As for this clonotype: Germline is not matched at one junction end, which may reflect a read error. CDR3 sequence reads: CASGQSRHFPLHF. CDR3 nucleotides: TGTGCCAGCGGCCAATCTCGGCACTTTCCCCTCCACTTT. The rearrangement uses TRBV3-1 and TRBJ1-6; D is undetermined. Germline CDR1 and CDR2: LGHDT and YNNKEL (reference sequence). The CDR3 runs to 13 residues.

This chain uses TRBV2 with TRBJ1-1, with D tentatively TRBD1 (5 bases). Trimming shortened V by 3 bases and J by 4 bases, and 9 bases separated the two germline ends. Germline-derived CDR1 and CDR2 are SNHLY and FYNNEI. The CDR3 extends over 13 amino acids. CDR3 sequence (DNA): TGTGCCAGCAGTGAGGGACGGGGCACTGAAGCTTTCTTT. Residues: CASSEGRGTEAFF.

This chain connects TRBV5-1 to TRBJ1-2; no clear D gene. The germline V gene has CDR1 SGHRS and CDR2 YFSETQ. V shed 1 base and J shed 6 bases, with 13 bases lying between them. The CDR3 is 14 residues long. The chain's CDR3 is CASSLNEDMNGYTF. The CDR3 DNA reads as TGCGCCAGCAGCTTGAATGAGGATATGAATGGCTACACCTTC. Full variable domain (outside the CDR3, taken from reference TRBV5-1 and TRBJ1-2): KAGVTQTPRYLIKTRGQQVTLSCSPISGHRSVSWYQQTPGQGLQFLFEYFSETQRNKGNFPGRFSGRQFSNSRSEMNVSTLELGDSALYLCASSLNEDMNGYTFGSGTRLTVV.

This chain joins TRBV10-3 and TRBJ2-2; the D is unclear. In germline, CDR1 is ENHRY, CDR2 SYGVKD. The V and J ends lost 2 bases and 9 bases respectively, with 22 bases between them. This CDR3 is 17 amino acids long. This CDR3 is CAISEPSGRSTNRELFF. The CDR3 bases are TGTGCCATCAGTGAGCCCTCCGGACGTTCTACTAACCGGGAGCTGTTTTTT.

The V call is TRBV21-1, the J call TRBJ2-7; TRBD2 is taken as the D call from the table, unchecked against the DNA. TRBV21-1 is listed as a pseudogene. The CDR3 loop spans 17 amino acids. The DNA for the CDR3 is TGTGCCAGCAGCTACCTAAACCAGGGAGGTTTCACCTACGAGCAGTACTTC. Translated: CASSYLNQGGFTYEQYF.

The rearrangement joins TRBV27 to TRBJ2-1, with D uncertain. The V and J ends lost 4 bases and 12 bases respectively, with 13 bases between them. Germline CDR1 and CDR2: MNHEY and SMNVEV (reference sequence). CDR3 length: 12 amino acids. The CDR3 nucleotides are TGTGCCAGCAGTTCTCTATCCCTCGGGCAGTTCTTC. As protein: CASSSLSLGQFF.

The chain couples TRBV29-1 to TRBJ1-1; D is ambiguous. This CDR3 is 14 amino acids long. CDR1 and CDR2 (germline): SQVTM, ANQGSEA. With 2 bases removed from V and 0 bases from J, the gap between germline ends came to 10 bases. CDR3 coding DNA: TGCAGCGTTGAAATGGCCGTCATGAACACTGAAGCTTTCTTT. It translates to CSVEMAVMNTEAFF.

The chain employs TRBV20-1 and TRBJ1-2, with D maybe TRBD1 (5 bases). Germline V lookup: CDR1 DFQATT, CDR2 SNEGSKA (reference sequence). The CDR3 is 15 residues long. V shed 3 bases and J shed 4 bases, with 18 bases lying between them. The CDR3 bases are TGCAGTGCTAGTGATCCCAAACAGGCGGGCTATGGCTACACCTTC. This translates into CSASDPKQAGYGYTF.